This T cell receptor beta chain originates from a study of T cell responses to AZD1222 COVID-19 vaccine. Across the study: Researchers grouped second doses given at about 4 or about 12 weeks into one pool.

Germline V gene lookup returns CDR1 SGHRS and CDR2 YFSETQ. CDR3 size: 15 residues. V lost 0 bases to trimming and J lost 2 bases, with 11 bases between them. Study-level findings and limits: A reported finding is that nearly half of spike-specific TCRs target unmutated variant regions. Clonal diversity was possibly underestimated, and white British individuals and females predominated among donors. Dominant at 160-218 and 743-854, vaccine-associated CD4 TCRs also spanned spike.

TCRdb's copy holds only in-frame clones and misses some; the assay was immunoSEQ multiplex PCR. This sample carries roughly 100,000 clones, roughly 84% of them seen once, and the ten largest clones take about 14%. A word on this clone: Antigen specificity is unknown.

The J gene is TRBJ1-1, the V gene TRBV5-1, with D maybe TRBD1 (6 bases). Sequenced here: peripheral blood, sampled on day 0 of AZD1222 vaccination. The clonotype was recovered from an adult in good health. The CDR3 loop is CASSLAAGHNTEAFF. The CDR3 bases are TGCGCCAGCAGCTTGGCCGCGGGACATAACACTGAAGCTTTCTTT. Full variable domain (outside the CDR3, taken from reference TRBV5-1 and TRBJ1-1): KAGVTQTPRYLIKTRGQQVTLSCSPISGHRSVSWYQQTPGQGLQFLFEYFSETQRNKGNFPGRFSGRQFSNSRSEMNVSTLELGDSALYLCASSLAAGHNTEAFFGQGTRLTVV.